What follows are 23 T cell receptor beta chains derived from one specimen sequenced in a study of blood T cell repertoires in COVID-19. TCRdb's table, derived via immunoSEQ multiplex PCR, lists solely in-frame clones and lacks some. Here the sample spans about 110,000 clones, more than 70% being singletons. Sequenced: peripheral blood. Receptors originate from a man between 50 and 59 years old with active or convalescent COVID-19.

The chain employs TRBV13 and TRBJ1-1; TRBD1 might be the D (5 bases). Trimming pared 1 base from V and 6 bases from J, leaving 9 bases between. Germline CDR1 is PRHDT and CDR2 is FYEKMQ (reference sequence). This CDR3 has 13 residues. CDR3 DNA sequence: TGTGCCAGCAGCTTAGTGCGGGGGGCTGAAGCTTTCTTT. It encodes CASSLVRGAEAFF.

The V call is TRBV3-1 (or the pseudogene TRBV3-2), the J call TRBJ2-3; TRBD2 matches 14 bases. V lost 0 bases to trimming and J lost 1 base; unmatched junction nucleotides: 6. From germline, CDR1 is LGHDT and CDR2 YNNKEL (reference sequence). This CDR3 spans 19 amino acids. The CDR3, as DNA: TGTGCCAGCAGCCAAGAGGGACTAGCGGGAGAATATGGCACAGATACGCAGTATTTT. It translates to CASSQEGLAGEYGTDTQYF.

This clone has only one observation. The chain links TRBV5-8 to TRBJ2-7; TRBD2 matches at 8 bases. The CDR3 runs 16 residues. Germline CDR1 SGHTS, CDR2 YDEGEE. The junction had 11 bases not matched to a gene; V was cut back by 0 bases and J by 6 bases. CDR3 protein: CASSLVALGLGAEQYF. DNA of the CDR3: TGTGCCAGCAGCTTGGTTGCCTTGGGACTAGGCGCCGAGCAGTACTTC.

The chain employs TRBV21-1 and TRBJ2-5; the table's TRBD2 call for D was not verified on the DNA. TRBV21-1 is a documented pseudogene. The CDR3 contains 21 residues. The CDR3 DNA sequence: TGTGCCAGCACCAAATCAGAGGCGGGACCGGTGATTAGCGGGAGGGGGGAGACCCAGTACTTC. It encodes CASTKSEAGPVISGRGETQYF.

The chain links TRBV5-1 to TRBJ1-2; D unresolved. The CDR3 consists of 14 residues. V dropped 0 bases and J dropped 6 bases, with 12 bases sitting between them. Germline lookup yields CDR1 SGHRS and CDR2 YFSETQ. The CDR3 DNA reads TGCGCCAGCAGCTTGGGCCGCGATTCCCATGGCTACACCTTC. Translation gives CASSLGRDSHGYTF.

This clone has just one count. This chain uses TRBV2 with TRBJ2-7; weak D call: TRBD1 (6 bases). There are 14 residues in the CDR3. Germline CDR1 reads SNHLY; CDR2 reads FYNNEI. V gave up 5 bases and J gave up 7 bases, with 18 bases separating them. The CDR3 reads CASSPTGGAAEQYF. DNA of the CDR3: TGTGCCAGCAGTCCGACAGGTGGGGCCGCGGAGCAGTACTTC.

The rearrangement uses TRBV7-2 and TRBJ1-2; the match to TRBD1 covers 7 bases. The junction had 10 bases not matched to a gene; V was cut back by 4 bases and J by 11 bases. This CDR3 contains 13 residues. The germline V gene encodes CDR1 SGHTA and CDR2 FQGNSA. The CDR3 region has the DNA TGTGCCAGCAGCTACGCCCCAGGGGGATTTTACACCTTC. Its translation is CASSYAPGGFYTF.

V gene TRBV24-1 combines with J gene TRBJ1-2; 10 positions agree with TRBD1. J lost 4 bases, V lost 4 bases, and 5 bases had no gene match. CDR3 length equals 15 residues. The germline CDR1 and CDR2 sequences are KGHDR and SFDVKD. This CDR3 reads CATSDPTGGFYGYTF. DNA of the CDR3: TGTGCCACCAGTGACCCGACAGGGGGCTTCTATGGCTACACCTTC.

This sequence joins TRBV28 and TRBJ2-7, with 7 bases identical to TRBD2. The CDR3 is 14 amino acids. The ends lost 7 bases at V and 5 bases at J; junction bases unmatched: 11. Germline V lookup: CDR1 MDHEN, CDR2 SYDVKM. CDR3 DNA: TGTGCCAGCATCGGCGGGAGAGGGGCGCACGAGCAGTACTTC. Translated, it gives CASIGGRGAHEQYF.

The chain is built from TRBV27 and TRBJ2-5; 7 nucleotides agree with TRBD1. The CDR3 runs 14 residues. Unmatched junction bases numbered 3, after V lost 5 bases and J lost 0 bases. Germline V gives CDR1 MNHEY, CDR2 SMNVEV (reference sequence). CDR3 in DNA: TGTGCCAGCAGTGAAACAGGGGACCAAGAGACCCAGTACTTC. As protein: CASSETGDQETQYF.

V gene TRBV28 combines with J gene TRBJ2-7, with TRBD1 matching 9 bases. CDR1 MDHEN and CDR2 SYDVKM come from the germline V gene. The CDR3 totals 16 residues. Germline trimming cut 6 bases from V and 5 bases from J; bases unmatched to any gene: 14. CDR3 loop: CASSPTGGQGSNEQYF. CDR3 coding DNA: TGTGCCAGCAGCCCGACGGGGGGACAGGGTTCCAACGAGCAGTACTTC.

This chain uses TRBV27 with TRBJ1-1; no clear D. This CDR3 is built from 13 residues. CDR1 is MNHEY and CDR2 is SMNVEV in the germline V gene (reference sequence). V was shortened by 0 bases and J by 8 bases, with 10 bases between the two germline ends. CDR3 residues: CASSLSWLNEAFF. CDR3 coding DNA: TGTGCCAGCAGTTTATCGTGGCTGAACGAAGCTTTCTTT.

This clone was recorded once. V gene TRBV30 combines with J gene TRBJ1-1; no definite D call. The germline gives CDR1 GTSNPN, CDR2 SVGIG (reference sequence). Between the trimmed V and J ends, which lost 0 bases and 2 bases, there was a span of 10 bases. The CDR3 runs 14 residues. The CDR3 region is CAWSVLGGNTEAFF. The CDR3 DNA sequence: TGTGCCTGGAGTGTATTAGGCGGAAACACTGAAGCTTTCTTT.

A few counts support this clone. The V and J genes are TRBV5-4 and TRBJ1-4; 7 bases fit TRBD1. The CDR3 loop spans 16 amino acids. Trimming cost V 3 bases and J 0 bases; bases outside gene matches: 5. Germline loops: CDR1 SGHNT, CDR2 YYREEE (reference sequence). The CDR3 nucleotides are TGTGCCAGCAGCTCGGGGACAGAGGCAACTAATGAAAAACTGTTTTTT. Translation: CASSSGTEATNEKLFF. Combining the CDR3 with reference TRBV5-4 and TRBJ1-4 gives the whole variable domain ETGVTQSPTHLIKTRGQQVTLRCSSQSGHNTVSWYQQALGQGPQFIFQYYREEENGRGNFPPRFSGLQFPNYSSELNVNALELDDSALYLCASSSGTEATNEKLFFGSGTQLSVL.

J is TRBJ1-5 and V is TRBV27; D is perhaps TRBD1 (6 bases). Germline lookup yields CDR1 MNHEY and CDR2 SMNVEV (reference sequence). The V end lost 2 bases, the J end lost 3 bases, and 11 bases lay between the germline ends. The CDR3 covers 15 residues. The CDR3 loop reads CASSLRGGANQPQHF. The DNA of the CDR3 is TGTGCCAGCAGTTTAAGGGGGGGGGCCAATCAGCCCCAGCATTTT.

The rearrangement joins TRBV7-9 to TRBJ1-6; 7 nucleotides align to TRBD1. Germline trimming cut 8 bases from V and 7 bases from J; bases unmatched to any gene: 5. The V gene's germline CDR1 is SEHNR and CDR2 FQNEAQ (reference sequence). The CDR3 is made up of 13 amino acids. CDR3: CASLGTANSPLHF. CDR3 coding DNA: TGTGCCAGCCTGGGGACAGCAAATTCACCCCTCCACTTT.

The rearrangement joins TRBV5-1 to TRBJ1-4; 9 nucleotides match TRBD1. Trimming at V came to 2 bases and at J to 8 bases, leaving 16 bases not matched to a gene. Per the germline V gene, CDR1 is SGHRS and CDR2 is YFSETQ. This CDR3 comprises 18 residues. CDR3 sequence: CASSLVPTGGRMGEKLFF. CDR3 bases: TGCGCCAGCAGCTTAGTCCCCACAGGGGGCCGCATGGGCGAAAAACTGTTTTTT.

The rearrangement uses TRBV15 and TRBJ2-1; possibly TRBD2 for D (6 bases). Germline CDR1 is LNHNV and CDR2 is YYDKDF (reference sequence). V lost 3 bases to trimming and J lost 8 bases, with 20 bases between them. The CDR3 is made up of 16 amino acids. The CDR3 is CATSRRLGPLGYEQFF. The CDR3 coding sequence is TGTGCCACCAGCAGGAGACTAGGGCCTTTAGGATATGAGCAGTTCTTC. The entire variable domain, with the rest obtained from reference TRBV15 and TRBJ2-1, is as follows: DAMVIQNPRYQVTQFGKPVTLSCSQTLNHNVMYWYQQKSSQAPKLLFHYYDKDFNNEADTPDNFQSRRPNTSFCFLDIRSPGLGDTAMYLCATSRRLGPLGYEQFFGPGTRLTVL.

Written as DNA, the CDR3 is TGTGCCAGCAGCTCCGGGGCGGGACAGGGGGCGAAAGAGACCCAGTACTTC. Its protein is CASSSGAGQGAKETQYF. The chain employs TRBV11-2 and TRBJ2-5; TRBD1 agrees at 12 bases. Germline CDR1 SGHAT, CDR2 FQNNGV. The V gene end was trimmed by 4 bases and the J gene end by 3 bases; junction bases not matched to a gene: 9. The CDR3 has 17 residues.

The chain is built from TRBV6-5 and TRBJ1-2; the match to TRBD1 covers 8 bases. Germline assignment: CDR1 MNHEY and CDR2 SVGAGI. The CDR3 loop spans 15 amino acids. Trimming cost V 5 bases and J 7 bases; bases outside gene matches: 12. The CDR3 loop reads CASSRESGTGGGYTF. As DNA, the CDR3 is TGTGCCAGCAGTCGCGAGTCCGGGACAGGAGGTGGCTACACCTTC.

The rearrangement uses TRBV28 and TRBJ1-2; no clear D gene. The CDR3 consists of 12 residues. Germline V gene sequence: CDR1 MDHEN, CDR2 SYDVKM. V lost 1 base, J lost 6 bases, and 6 bases lay in between. The CDR3 DNA sequence: TGTGCCAGCAGTTTATTAGGAGATGGCTACACCTTC. This codes for CASSLLGDGYTF.

The CDR3 DNA sequence: TGTGCCAGCAGTTCCCAGGACACCGGGGAGCTGTTTTTT. Translation: CASSSQDTGELFF. This chain uses TRBV28 with TRBJ2-2; D uncertain. This CDR3 has 13 amino acids. Trimming left V 4 bases short and J 3 bases short, with 6 bases between. The V gene's germline CDR1 is MDHEN and CDR2 SYDVKM.

The gene calls are TRBV27 and TRBJ2-7, with 11 bases matching TRBD2. V lost 8 bases to trimming and J lost 5 bases; unmatched junction nucleotides: 5. Germline lookup yields CDR1 MNHEY and CDR2 SMNVEV (reference sequence). The CDR3 is made up of 13 amino acids. CDR3 sequence reads: CASALAGVHEQYF. DNA for the CDR3: TGTGCCAGCGCACTAGCGGGAGTCCACGAGCAGTACTTC.